This T cell receptor (beta chain) was sequenced in a study of blood T cell repertoires in COVID-19. Study in general: Donors in the United States, Italy and Spain gave samples during acute or convalescent COVID-19.

The V gene lost 2 bases and the J gene lost 3 bases, with 7 bases spanning the gap. This CDR3 has 13 amino acids. The germline CDR1 and CDR2 sequences are SGHAT and FQNNGV. Original analysis: Amplified reference gene primers provided the basis for estimating nucleated cell counts. This table comes from immunoSEQ multiplex PCR, and its TCRdb copy is limited to in-frame clones, with some not included. The V and J calls and clone size are taken from that table; D and trimming were inferred from the DNA. The data show around 300,000 clones, about 90% seen once. The sequencing sample was made of peripheral blood. This TCR was sampled from a woman aged 40 to 50 with acute or convalescent COVID-19. The rearrangement uses TRBV11-2 and TRBJ1-2, with no clear D. This CDR3 is CASSLNTDYGYTF. The CDR3, as DNA: TGTGCCAGCAGCTTAAATACAGACTATGGCTACACCTTC.